The following is a TCR beta chain sequence with its context. These data originate in a study of blood T cell repertoires in COVID-19. About the study: Italy, Spain and the United States were the sources of the convalescent and acute COVID-19 samples. PBMCs, B-cell-depleted T cells, or T cells were the source of the cDNA or gDNA that made up the material.

In the original workflow: The assay estimated nucleated cells by amplifying reference gene primers. Clones were sequenced by immunoSEQ multiplex PCR, and TCRdb holds only the in-frame ones, with some missing. Clone size and V and J calls were adopted from that table, with D and trimming inferred from the DNA. The profile shows approximately 280,000 clones, roughly nine tenths of them singletons. In germline, CDR1 is SEHNR, CDR2 FQNEAQ (reference sequence). The J segment lost 0 bases and the V segment lost 10 bases, leaving 6 bases of the junction unmatched. This CDR3 region has 14 residues. This chain connects TRBV7-9 to TRBJ1-3; 7 bases agree with TRBD1. Material for sequencing was peripheral blood. The clonotype was recovered from a man aged 50 to 59 with acute or convalescent COVID-19. The CDR3 coding sequence is TGTGCCATCTGGGACAGCGCCTCTGGAAACACCATATATTTT. This codes for CAIWDSASGNTIYF.